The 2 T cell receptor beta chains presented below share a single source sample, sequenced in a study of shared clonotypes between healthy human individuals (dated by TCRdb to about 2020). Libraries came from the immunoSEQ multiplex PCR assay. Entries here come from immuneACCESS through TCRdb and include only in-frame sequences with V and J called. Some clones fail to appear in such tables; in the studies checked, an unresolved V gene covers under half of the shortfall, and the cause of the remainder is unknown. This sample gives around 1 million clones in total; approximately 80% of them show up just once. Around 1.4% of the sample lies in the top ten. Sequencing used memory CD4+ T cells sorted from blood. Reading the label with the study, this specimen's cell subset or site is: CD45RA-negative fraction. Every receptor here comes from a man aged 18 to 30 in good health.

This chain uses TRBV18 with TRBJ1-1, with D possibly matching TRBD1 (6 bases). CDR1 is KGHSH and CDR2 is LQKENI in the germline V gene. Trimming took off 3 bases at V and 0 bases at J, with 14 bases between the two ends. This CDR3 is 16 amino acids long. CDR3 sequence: CASSPSRGSLNTEAFF. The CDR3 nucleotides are TGTGCCAGCTCACCGTCCAGGGGCTCCTTGAACACTGAAGCTTTCTTT.

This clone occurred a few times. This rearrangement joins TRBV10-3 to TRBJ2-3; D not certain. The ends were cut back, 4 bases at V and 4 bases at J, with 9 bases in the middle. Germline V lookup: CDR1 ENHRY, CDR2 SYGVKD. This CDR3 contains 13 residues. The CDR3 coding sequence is TGTGCCATCAGTGCTTTGAACGCAGATACGCAGTATTTT. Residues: CAISALNADTQYF.